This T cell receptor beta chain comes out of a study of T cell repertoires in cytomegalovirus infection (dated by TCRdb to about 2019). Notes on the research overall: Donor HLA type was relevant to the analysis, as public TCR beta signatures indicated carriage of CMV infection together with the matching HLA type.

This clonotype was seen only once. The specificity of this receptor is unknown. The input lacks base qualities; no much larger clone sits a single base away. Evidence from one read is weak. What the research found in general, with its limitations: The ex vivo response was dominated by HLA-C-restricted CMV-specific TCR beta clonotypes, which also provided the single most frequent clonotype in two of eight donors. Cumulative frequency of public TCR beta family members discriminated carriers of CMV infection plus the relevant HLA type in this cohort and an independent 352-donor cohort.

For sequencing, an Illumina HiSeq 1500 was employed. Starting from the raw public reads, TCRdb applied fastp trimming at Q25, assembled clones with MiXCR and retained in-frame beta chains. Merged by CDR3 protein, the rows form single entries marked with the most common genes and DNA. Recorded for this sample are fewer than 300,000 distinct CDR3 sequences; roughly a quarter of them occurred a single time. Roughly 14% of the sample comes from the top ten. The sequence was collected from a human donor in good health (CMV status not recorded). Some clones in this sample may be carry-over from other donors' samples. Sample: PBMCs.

The CDR3 loop reads CSAMVASYEQYF. The sequence in DNA is TGCAGTGCTATGGTTGCCTCCTACGAGCAGTACTTC. Recombination linked TRBV20-1 to TRBJ2-7; the D segment cannot be called with confidence. Between the V and J ends, shortened by 4 bases and 0 bases respectively, the junction contains 7 bases. The CDR3 covers 12 residues, taking in both the cysteine and the phenylalanine. Only CDR3 DNA is held: 36 bases, read in frame from base 1. Taken from the germline V gene (reference sequence), the CDR1 and CDR2 loops are DFQATT and SNEGSKA.